This paragraph covers one T cell receptor beta chain sequence. The antigen is undetermined. The sample comes from a study of T cell repertoires in ileal Crohn's disease. About the research overall: At surgery, 35% to 40% of patients smoked, with median disease duration about 7.9 years. Postoperative therapy was given to about half: 11 thiopurines, 15 to 20 anti-TNF agents.

General study points: Compared with non-smokers, active smokers at surgery showed more clonal expansions. Within the first postoperative year, endoscopy came at median about 7.3 months.

The CDR3 loop spans 17 amino acids. V lost 4 bases to trimming and J lost 0 bases, with 16 bases between them. Germline CDR1 is GTSNPN and CDR2 is SVGIG (reference sequence). Time point reported: neoterminal ileum biopsy at postoperative endoscopy, about 6 months after surgery. Profiled with immunoSEQ multiplex PCR; TCRdb holds only in-frame clones, not every one. The sample shows some 4,000 clones, just over 70% of them seen only once. This clonotype was obtained from an adult with Crohn's disease. The specimen was ileal tissue. The chain combines TRBV30 with TRBJ2-6, with D perhaps matching TRBD1 (5 bases). The CDR3 DNA reads as TGTGCCTGGAAGATGAAGGGGCCCAGCTCTGGGGCCAACGTCCTGACTTTC. As protein: CAWKMKGPSSGANVLTF.